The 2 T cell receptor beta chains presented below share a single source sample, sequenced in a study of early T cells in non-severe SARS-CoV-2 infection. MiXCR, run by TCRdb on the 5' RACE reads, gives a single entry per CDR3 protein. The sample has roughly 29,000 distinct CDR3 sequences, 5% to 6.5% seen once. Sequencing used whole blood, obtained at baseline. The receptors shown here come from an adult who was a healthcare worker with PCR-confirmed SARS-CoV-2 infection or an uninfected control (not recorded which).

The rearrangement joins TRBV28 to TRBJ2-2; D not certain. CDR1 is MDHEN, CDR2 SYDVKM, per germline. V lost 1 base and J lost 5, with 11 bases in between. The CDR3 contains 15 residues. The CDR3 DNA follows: TGTGCCAGCAGTTTATTCTTGGCGCGGACCGGGGAGCTGTTTTTT. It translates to CASSLFLARTGELFF.

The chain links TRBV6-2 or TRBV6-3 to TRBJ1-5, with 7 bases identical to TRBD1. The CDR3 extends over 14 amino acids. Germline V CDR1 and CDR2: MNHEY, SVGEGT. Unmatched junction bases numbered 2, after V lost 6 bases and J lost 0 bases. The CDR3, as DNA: TGTGCCAGCAGAAAGGGGGCTAGCAATCAGCCCCAGCATTTT. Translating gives CASRKGASNQPQHF.